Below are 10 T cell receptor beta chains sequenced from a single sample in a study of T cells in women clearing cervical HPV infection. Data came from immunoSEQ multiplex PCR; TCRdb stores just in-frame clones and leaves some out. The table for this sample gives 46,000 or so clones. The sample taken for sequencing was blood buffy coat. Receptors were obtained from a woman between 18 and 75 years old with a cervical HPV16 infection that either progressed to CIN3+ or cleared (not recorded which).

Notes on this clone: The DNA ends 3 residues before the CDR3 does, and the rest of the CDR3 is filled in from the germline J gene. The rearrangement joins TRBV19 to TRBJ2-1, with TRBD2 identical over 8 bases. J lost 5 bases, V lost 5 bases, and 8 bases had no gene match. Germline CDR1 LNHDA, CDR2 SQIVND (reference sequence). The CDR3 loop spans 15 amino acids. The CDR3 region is CASSCVTSEHNEQFF. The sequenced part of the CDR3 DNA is TGTGCCAGTAGTTGCGTGACTAGCGAACACAATGAG.

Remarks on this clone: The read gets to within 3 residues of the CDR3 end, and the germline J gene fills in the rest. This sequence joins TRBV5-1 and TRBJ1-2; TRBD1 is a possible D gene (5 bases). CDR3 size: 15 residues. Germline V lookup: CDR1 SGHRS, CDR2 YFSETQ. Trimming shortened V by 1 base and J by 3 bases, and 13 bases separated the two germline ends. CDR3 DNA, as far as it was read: TGCGCCAGCAGCTTGTTATCGAGGGGAGACTATGGC. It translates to CASSLLSRGDYG. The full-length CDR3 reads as CASSLLSRGDYGYTF.

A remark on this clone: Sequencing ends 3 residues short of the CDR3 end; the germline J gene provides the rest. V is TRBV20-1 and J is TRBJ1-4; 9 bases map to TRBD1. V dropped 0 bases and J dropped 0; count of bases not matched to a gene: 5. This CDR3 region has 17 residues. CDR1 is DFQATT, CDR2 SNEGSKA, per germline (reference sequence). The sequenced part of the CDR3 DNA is TGCAGTGCTAGAGATCCGGGACAGGGCACAACTAATGAAAAA. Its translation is CSARDPGQGTTNEK. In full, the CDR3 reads CSARDPGQGTTNEKLFF.

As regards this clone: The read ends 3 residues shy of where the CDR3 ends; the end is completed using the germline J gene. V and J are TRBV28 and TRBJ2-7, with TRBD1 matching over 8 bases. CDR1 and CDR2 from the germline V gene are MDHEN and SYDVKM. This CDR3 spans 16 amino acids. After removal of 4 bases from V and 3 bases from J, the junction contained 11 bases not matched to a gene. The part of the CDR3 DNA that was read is TGTGCCAGCAGTTCGGCCTCACAGGGGGTAAACTACGAG. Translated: CASSSASQGVNYE. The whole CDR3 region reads CASSSASQGVNYEQYF.

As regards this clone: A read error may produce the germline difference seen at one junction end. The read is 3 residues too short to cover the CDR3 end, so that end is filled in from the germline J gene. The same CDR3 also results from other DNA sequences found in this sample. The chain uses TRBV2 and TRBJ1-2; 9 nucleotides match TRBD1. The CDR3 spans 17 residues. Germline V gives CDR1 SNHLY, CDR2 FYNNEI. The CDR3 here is CASRDRDRAKVVYGYTF. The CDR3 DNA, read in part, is TGTGCCAGCAGGGACCGGGACAGGGCAAAAGTAGTCTATGGA.

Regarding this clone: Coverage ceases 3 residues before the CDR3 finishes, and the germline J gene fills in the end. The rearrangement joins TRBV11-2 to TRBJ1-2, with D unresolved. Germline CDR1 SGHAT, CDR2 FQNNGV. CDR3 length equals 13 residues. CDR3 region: CASSSKRGRGYTF. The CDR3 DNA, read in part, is TGTGCCAGCAGCTCTAAGAGAGGGCGAGGC.

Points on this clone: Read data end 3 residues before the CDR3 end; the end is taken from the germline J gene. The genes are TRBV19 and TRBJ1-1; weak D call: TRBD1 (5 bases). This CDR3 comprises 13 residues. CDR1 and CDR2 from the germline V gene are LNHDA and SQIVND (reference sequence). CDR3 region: CASIEMTGGEAFF. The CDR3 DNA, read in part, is TGTGCCAGTATTGAGATGACGGGGGGGGAA.

CDR3 amino acids: CAISDTTNEKLFF. The covered CDR3 bases are TGTGCCATCAGTGACACAACTAATGAAAAA. The chain employs TRBV10-3 and TRBJ1-4; D gene ambiguous. The CDR3 end lies 3 residues beyond the end of the read and is filled in from the germline J gene. The V end was cut by 3 bases, the J end by 0 bases, with 2 bases between. Germline V gene lookup returns CDR1 ENHRY and CDR2 SYGVKD. The CDR3 runs to 13 residues.

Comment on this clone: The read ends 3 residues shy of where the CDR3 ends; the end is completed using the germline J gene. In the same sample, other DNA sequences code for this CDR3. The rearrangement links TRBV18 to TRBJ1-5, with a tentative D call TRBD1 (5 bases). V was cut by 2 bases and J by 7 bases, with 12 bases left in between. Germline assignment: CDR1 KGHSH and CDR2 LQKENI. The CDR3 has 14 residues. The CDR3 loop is CASSPGVTGQPQHF. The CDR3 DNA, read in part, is TGTGCCAGCTCACCAGGGGTAACAGGCCAGCCC.

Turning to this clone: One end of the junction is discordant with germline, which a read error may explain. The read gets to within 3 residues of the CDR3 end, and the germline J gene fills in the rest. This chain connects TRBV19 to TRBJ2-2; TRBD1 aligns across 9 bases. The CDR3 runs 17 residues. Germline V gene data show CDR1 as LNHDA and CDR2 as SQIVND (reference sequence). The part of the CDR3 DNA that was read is TGTGCCGGTAGACAGGGGGGGACCGTCGCGAACACCGGGGAG. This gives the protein CAGRQGGTVANTGE. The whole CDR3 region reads CAGRQGGTVANTGELFF. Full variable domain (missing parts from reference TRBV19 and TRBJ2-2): DGGITQSPKYLFRKEGQNVTLSCEQNLNHDAMYWYRQDPGQGLRLIYYSQIVNDFQKGDIAEGYSVSREKKESFPLTVTSAQKNPTAFYLCAGRQGGTVANTGELFFGEGSRLTVL.